This TCR beta chain appears in the sequencing data of a study of cytomegalovirus exposure and HLA in healthy donors. Study overall: The platform used for the 110 or so validation repertoires matched that of the roughly 630 first-cohort repertoires, a later analysis reported.

Sequencing used immunoSEQ multiplex PCR; TCRdb keeps in-frame clones, though not all of them. The table records fewer than 120,000 clones, 89% of them present only once. General study points: The tendency of first-cohort TCR clusters to co-occur in the 120 or so validation repertoires was the finding of a later analysis. Cytomegalovirus-associated status was assigned to 150 or so TCR beta chains.

Per the germline V gene, CDR1 is PRHDT and CDR2 is FYEKMQ (reference sequence). The J segment lost 9 bases and the V segment lost 4 bases, leaving 6 bases of the junction unmatched. The CDR3 loop spans 13 amino acids. Comments on this clone: What it binds is unknown.

The chain combines TRBV13 with TRBJ1-1; 9 nucleotides agree with TRBD1. The clonotype originates from a woman between 18 and 29 years old in good health and CMV-seronegative. The source material was PBMCs. As DNA, the CDR3 is TGTGCCAGCAGCTGGGGGACAGGGCTTAAAGCTTTCTTT. Protein: CASSWGTGLKAFF.